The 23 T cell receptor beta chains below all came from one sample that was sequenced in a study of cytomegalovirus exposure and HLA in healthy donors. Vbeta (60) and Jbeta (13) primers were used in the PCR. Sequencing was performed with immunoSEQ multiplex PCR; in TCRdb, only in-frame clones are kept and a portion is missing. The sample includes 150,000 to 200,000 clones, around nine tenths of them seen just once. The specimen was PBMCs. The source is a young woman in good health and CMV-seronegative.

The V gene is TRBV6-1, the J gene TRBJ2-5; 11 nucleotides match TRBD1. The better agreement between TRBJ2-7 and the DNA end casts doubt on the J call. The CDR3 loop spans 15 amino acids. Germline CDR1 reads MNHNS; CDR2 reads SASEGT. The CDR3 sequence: CASSPRDRGSYEQYF. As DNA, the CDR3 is TGTGCCAGCAGCCCTAGGGACAGGGGGTCCTACGAGCAGTACTTC.

CDR3: CASSYSGANVLTF. The CDR3 nucleotides are TGTGCCAGCAGCTACTCTGGGGCCAACGTCCTGACTTTC. The V and J genes are TRBV27 and TRBJ2-6; no clear D gene. Per the germline V gene, CDR1 is MNHEY and CDR2 is SMNVEV (reference sequence). The CDR3 runs 13 residues. Deletions cut 6 bases from V and 0 bases from J, with 3 bases between.

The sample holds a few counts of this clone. CDR3 protein: CASSQGLAGGDEQFF. CDR3 sequence (DNA): TGCGCCAGCAGCCAAGGACTAGCGGGAGGTGATGAGCAGTTCTTC. The rearrangement links TRBV4-1 to TRBJ2-1; 13 bases are a match to TRBD2. Germline V CDR1 and CDR2: MGHRA, YSYEKL. CDR3 length: 15 amino acids. The J segment lost 8 bases and the V segment lost 1 base, leaving 2 bases of the junction unmatched.

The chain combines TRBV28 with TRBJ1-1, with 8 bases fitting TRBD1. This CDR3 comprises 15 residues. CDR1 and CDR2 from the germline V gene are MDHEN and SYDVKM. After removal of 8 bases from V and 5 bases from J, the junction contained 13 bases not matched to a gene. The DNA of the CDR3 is TGTGCCAGCGTCAGCTACAGGGGGAAACGGACTGAAGCTTTCTTT. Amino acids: CASVSYRGKRTEAFF.

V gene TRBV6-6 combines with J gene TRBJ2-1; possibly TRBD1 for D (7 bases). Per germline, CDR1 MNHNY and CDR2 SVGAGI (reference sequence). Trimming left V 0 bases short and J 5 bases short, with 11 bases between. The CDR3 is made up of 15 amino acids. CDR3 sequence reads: CASSYSRDSHNEQFF. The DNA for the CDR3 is TGTGCCAGCAGTTACTCGCGGGACAGTCACAATGAGCAGTTCTTC.

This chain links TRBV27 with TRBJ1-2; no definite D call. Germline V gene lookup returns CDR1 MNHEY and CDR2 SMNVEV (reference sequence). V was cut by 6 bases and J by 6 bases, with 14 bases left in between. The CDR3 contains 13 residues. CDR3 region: CASRNRGYHGYTF. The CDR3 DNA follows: TGTGCCAGCAGAAACAGAGGGTATCATGGCTACACCTTC.

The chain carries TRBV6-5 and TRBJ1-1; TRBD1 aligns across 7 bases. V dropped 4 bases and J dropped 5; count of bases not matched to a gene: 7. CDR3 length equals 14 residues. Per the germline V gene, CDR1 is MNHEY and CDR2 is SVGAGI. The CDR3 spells CASSLTGDKTEAFF. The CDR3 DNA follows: TGTGCCAGCAGTTTAACAGGGGATAAAACTGAAGCTTTCTTT.

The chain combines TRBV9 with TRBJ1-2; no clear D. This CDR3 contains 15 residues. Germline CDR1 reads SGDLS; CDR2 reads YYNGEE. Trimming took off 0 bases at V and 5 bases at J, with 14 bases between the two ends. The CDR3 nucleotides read TGTGCCAGCAGCGTAGGGAGGAGGGTGGGGTATGGCTACACCTTC. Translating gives CASSVGRRVGYGYTF.

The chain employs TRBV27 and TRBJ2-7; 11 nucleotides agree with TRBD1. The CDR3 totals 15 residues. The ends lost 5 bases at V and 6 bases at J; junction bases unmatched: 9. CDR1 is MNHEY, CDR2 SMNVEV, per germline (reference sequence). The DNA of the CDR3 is TGTGCCAGCAGTCAGACCCGGGACAGGGGGGGCGAGCAGTACTTC. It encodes CASSQTRDRGGEQYF.

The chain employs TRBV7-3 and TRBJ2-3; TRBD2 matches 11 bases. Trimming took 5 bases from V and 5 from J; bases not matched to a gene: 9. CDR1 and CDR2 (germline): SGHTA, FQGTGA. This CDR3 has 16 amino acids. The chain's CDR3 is CASSELSGRAKDTQYF. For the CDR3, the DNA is TGTGCCAGCAGCGAACTTAGCGGGAGGGCCAAAGATACGCAGTATTTT. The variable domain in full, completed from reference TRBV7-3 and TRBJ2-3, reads GAGVSQTPSNKVTEKGKYVELRCDPISGHTALYWYRQSLGQGPEFLIYFQGTGAADDSGLPNDRFFAVRPEGSVSTLKIQRTERGDSAVYLCASSELSGRAKDTQYFGPGTRLTVL.

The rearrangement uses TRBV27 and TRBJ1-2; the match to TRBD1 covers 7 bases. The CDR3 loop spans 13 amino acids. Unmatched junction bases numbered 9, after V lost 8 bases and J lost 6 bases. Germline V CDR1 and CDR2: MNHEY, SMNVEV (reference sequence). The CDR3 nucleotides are TGTGCCAGCGCCGTCGACAGGGTTGATGGCTACACCTTC. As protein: CASAVDRVDGYTF.

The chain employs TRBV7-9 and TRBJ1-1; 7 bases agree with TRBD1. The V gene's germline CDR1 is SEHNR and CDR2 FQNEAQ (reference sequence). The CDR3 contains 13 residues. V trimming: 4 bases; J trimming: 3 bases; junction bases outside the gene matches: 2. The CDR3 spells CASSSDRDTEAFF. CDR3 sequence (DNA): TGTGCCAGCAGCTCCGACAGGGACACTGAAGCTTTCTTT.

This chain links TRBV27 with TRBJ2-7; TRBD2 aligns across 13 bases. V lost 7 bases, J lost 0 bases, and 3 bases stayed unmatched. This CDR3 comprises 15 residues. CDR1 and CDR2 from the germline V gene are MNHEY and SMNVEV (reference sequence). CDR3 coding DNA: TGTGCCAGCACCCGGACTAGCGGGAGCTCCTACGAGCAGTACTTC. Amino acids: CASTRTSGSSYEQYF.

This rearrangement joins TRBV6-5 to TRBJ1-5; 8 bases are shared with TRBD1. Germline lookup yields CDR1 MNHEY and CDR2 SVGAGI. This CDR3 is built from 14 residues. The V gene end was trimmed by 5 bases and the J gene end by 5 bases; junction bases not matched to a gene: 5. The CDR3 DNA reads TGTGCCAGCAGTGCGGCAGGGGGCTATCAGCCCCAGCATTTT. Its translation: CASSAAGGYQPQHF.

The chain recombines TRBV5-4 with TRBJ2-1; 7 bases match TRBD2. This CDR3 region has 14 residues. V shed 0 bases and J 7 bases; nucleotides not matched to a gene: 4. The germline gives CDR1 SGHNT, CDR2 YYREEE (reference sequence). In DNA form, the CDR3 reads TGTGCCAGCAGCTTGGCAGGGAGGGTTAATGAGCAGTTCTTC. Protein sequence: CASSLAGRVNEQFF.

CDR3 nucleotides: TGCGCCAGCAGCTCAACTAGCGGGAGGGCTCAAAACATTCAGTACTTC. It yields the protein CASSSTSGRAQNIQYF. This rearrangement joins TRBV5-1 to TRBJ2-4, with TRBD2 identical over 13 bases. Unmatched junction bases numbered 5, after V lost 3 bases and J lost 5 bases. Germline V gene sequence: CDR1 SGHRS, CDR2 YFSETQ. This CDR3 contains 16 residues. The variable domain in full, with the rest retrieved from reference TRBV5-1 and TRBJ2-4, is KAGVTQTPRYLIKTRGQQVTLSCSPISGHRSVSWYQQTPGQGLQFLFEYFSETQRNKGNFPGRFSGRQFSNSRSEMNVSTLELGDSALYLCASSSTSGRAQNIQYFGAGTRLSVL.

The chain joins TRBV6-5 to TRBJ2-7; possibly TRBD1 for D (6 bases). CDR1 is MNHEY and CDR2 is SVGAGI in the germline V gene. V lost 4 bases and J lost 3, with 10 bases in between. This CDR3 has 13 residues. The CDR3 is CASSLDSRYEQYF. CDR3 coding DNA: TGTGCCAGCAGTTTGGACAGCCGCTACGAGCAGTACTTC.

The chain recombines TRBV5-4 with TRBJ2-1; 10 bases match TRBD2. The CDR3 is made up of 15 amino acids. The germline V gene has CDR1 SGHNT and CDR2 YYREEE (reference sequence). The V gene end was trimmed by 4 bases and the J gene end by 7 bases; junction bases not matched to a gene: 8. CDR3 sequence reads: CASSPERGGRNEQFF. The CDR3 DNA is TGTGCCAGCAGCCCAGAGCGGGGGGGCAGAAATGAGCAGTTCTTC.

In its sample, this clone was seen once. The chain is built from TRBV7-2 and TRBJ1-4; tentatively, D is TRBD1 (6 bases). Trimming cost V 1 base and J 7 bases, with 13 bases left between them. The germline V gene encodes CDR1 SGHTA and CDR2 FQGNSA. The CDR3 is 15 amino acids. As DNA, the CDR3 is TGTGCCAGCAGCTTAGGGGGGCTCATAGGTGAAAAACTGTTTTTT. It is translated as CASSLGGLIGEKLFF.

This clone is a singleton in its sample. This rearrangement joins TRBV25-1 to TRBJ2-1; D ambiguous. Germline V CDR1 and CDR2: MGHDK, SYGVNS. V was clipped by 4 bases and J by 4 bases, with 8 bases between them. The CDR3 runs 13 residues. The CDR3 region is CASSAPTYNEQFF. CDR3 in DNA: TGTGCCAGCAGTGCTCCTACTTACAATGAGCAGTTCTTC.

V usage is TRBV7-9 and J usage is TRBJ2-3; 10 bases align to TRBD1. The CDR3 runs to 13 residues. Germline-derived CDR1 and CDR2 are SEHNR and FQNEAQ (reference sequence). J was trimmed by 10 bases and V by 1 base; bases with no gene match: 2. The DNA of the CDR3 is TGTGCCAGCAGCTTAGAAGGGACAGGGGCGCAGTATTTT. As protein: CASSLEGTGAQYF.

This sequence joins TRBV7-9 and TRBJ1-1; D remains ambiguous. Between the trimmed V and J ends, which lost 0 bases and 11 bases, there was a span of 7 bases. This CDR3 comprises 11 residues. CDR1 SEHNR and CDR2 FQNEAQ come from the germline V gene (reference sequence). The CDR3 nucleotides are TGTGCCAGCAGCTTAGCCGATCAGGCTTTCTTT. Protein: CASSLADQAFF.

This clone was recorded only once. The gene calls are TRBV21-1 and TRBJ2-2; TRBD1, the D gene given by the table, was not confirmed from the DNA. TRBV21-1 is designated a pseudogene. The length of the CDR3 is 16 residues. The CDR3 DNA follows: TGTGCCAGCAGCATATCCCCCCAGATTTACACCGGGGAGCTGTTTTTT. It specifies CASSISPQIYTGELFF.